The text below deals with one T cell receptor (beta chain). Its antigen remains undetermined. No quality values exist for individual bases; no much larger clone is one base distant. From a lookup of the germline V gene, CDR1 and CDR2 are MNHEY and SVGAGI. From cysteine to phenylalanine, the CDR3 is 13 amino acids long. Only CDR3 DNA is held: 39 bases, read in frame from base 1. V lost 0 bases and J lost 9 bases; the stretch between them is 10 bases long. This sample is part of a study of shared clonotypes between healthy human individuals (dated by TCRdb to about 2020). Background on the whole study: Three men and a couple of women, aged 18 to 49 years, made up the cohort. To estimate repertoire size and how much clonotype sharing occurs between individuals, the study deeply sequenced the blood TCR repertoires of a handful of healthy adults. For each donor, CD4 naive and CD4 memory were each run on three plates, CD8 naive on two plates, and CD8 memory on one plate. Libraries were prepared and TCR repertoires were sequenced by different laboratories using diverse techniques, in order to increase sequencing depth and limit assay-specific biases. Per donor, leukapheresis produced somewhere between about 0.85 and 9.5 billion PBMCs. Study-level results and caveats: Rarefaction of sorted-subset datasets indicated incomplete sequencing despite the large sequencing depth. Naive subsets generally had larger estimated clonotype richness than memory subsets. The small number of donors limited the genetic and exposure-history diversity represented. Sampling was limited to blood, and TCR repertoires in tissue likely differ from TCR repertoires in blood. When a few donors were compared, the shared fraction of clonotypes was around 5% for naive CD4, approximately 3.5% for naive CD8, 2.3% for memory CD4, and around 0.4% for memory CD8. Pairwise subsampling led to the expectation that sequencing depth would affect the degree of clonotype sharing among donors. Higher generation probabilities were observed for clonotypes shared by all four sorted-subset donors than for non-shared clonotypes.

Using the deep immunoSEQ assay, TCR CDR3 regions were amplified from genomic DNA by multiplex PCR. Genomic DNA extracted from each cell subset was distributed evenly over all wells of several immunoSEQ 96-well plates, and each plate served as one replicate. For sorted subsets, roughly 200 ng of genomic DNA, equivalent to tens of thousands of T cell genomes, went into each replicate PCR. Purified libraries were quantified with a Qubit 3.0 fluorometer, sized on a Bioanalyzer 2100, and re-quantified with the KAPA Library Quantification kit. Every immunoSEQ 96-well plate was sequenced on a separate single-read 150-cycle Illumina NextSeq 550 flow cell. The study's processing was this. Because the immunoSEQ output included only junctional sequences and no quality scores, the filtering could not be the same as the filtering used for full-length reads. To assign V/J genes and CDR3, sequences were annotated against IMGT germline references using PyIR, a Python wrapper for IgBLAST v1.9. Reads with weak V/J assignments (E-value above 1e-6), missing CDR3, stop codons, out-of-frame junctions, or ambiguous translated residues were removed. V3J clonotypes were defined as sequences sharing the same inferred V gene, J gene, and CDR3 amino acid sequence. Percentage overlap between repertoires was computed as shared unique clonotypes divided by the size of the smaller repertoire. RTK rarefaction, the Chao1 estimator, and Recon v2.1 estimates of unobserved clonotypes were used to assess repertoire richness. Generation probabilities for all TCRbeta clonotypes obtained by the gDNA method from a handful of donors were computed using OLGA. Entries here come from immuneACCESS through TCRdb and include only in-frame sequences with V and J called. Some clones fail to appear in such tables; in the studies checked, an unresolved V gene covers under half of the shortfall, and the cause of the remainder is unknown. V, J and clone size are those of that table, while D and trimming were read from the DNA. The table for this sample lists more than 400,000 clones; roughly 95% of them were counted only once. About 0.059% of the sample is in the top ten clones.

Donors were healthy HIV-negative adults with no recently reported acute infections or vaccinations. All donors were Caucasian adults living in Nashville, Tennessee, USA. CD4+ T cells were enriched by magnetic negative selection; naive cells were then positively selected on CD45RA, and the negative fraction formed the memory subset. Blood was collected by leukapheresis, and PBMCs were isolated by Ficoll-Histopaque density gradient centrifugation and then cryopreserved in liquid nitrogen vapor phase. Analytical flow cytometry was used to check the purity and quantity of every magnetically sorted T cell population. Each sorted fraction had its genomic DNA isolated and then quantified by UV absorbance on a Nanodrop 2000c.

The V and J genes are TRBV6-5 and TRBJ2-3, with a tentative D gene TRBD2 over 5 matching bases. The sequenced material came from naive CD4+ T cells sorted from blood. Reading the label with the study, this specimen's cell subset or site is: CD45RA+ positively selected. The clonotype was recovered from a woman aged 30 to 39 in good health. The DNA sequence reads TGTGCCAGCAGTTACTCGGGATGGGAGACGCAGTATTTT. The encoded protein is CASSYSGWETQYF.